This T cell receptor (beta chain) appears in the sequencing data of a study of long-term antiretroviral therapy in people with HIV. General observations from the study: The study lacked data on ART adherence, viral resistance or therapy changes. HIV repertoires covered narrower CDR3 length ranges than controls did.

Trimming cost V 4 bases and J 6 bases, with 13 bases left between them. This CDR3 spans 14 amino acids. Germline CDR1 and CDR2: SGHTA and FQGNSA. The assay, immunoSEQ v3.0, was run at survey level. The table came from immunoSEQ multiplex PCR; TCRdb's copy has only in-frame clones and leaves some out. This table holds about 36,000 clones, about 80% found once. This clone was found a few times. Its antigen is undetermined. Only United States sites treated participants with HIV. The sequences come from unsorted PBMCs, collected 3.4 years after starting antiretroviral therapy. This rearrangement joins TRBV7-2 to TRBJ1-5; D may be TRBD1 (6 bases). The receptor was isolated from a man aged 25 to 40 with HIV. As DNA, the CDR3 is TGTGCCAGCAGCTCACAGGGTGCAGGTCAGCCCCAGCATTTT. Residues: CASSSQGAGQPQHF.